The 14 T cell receptor beta chains given below trace back to one sample, sequenced in a study of T cells in Graves' hyperthyroidism and ophthalmopathy (dated by TCRdb to 2018 to 2020). Libraries were built with multiplex PCR. Sequenced on an Illumina HiSeq 2000. TCR beta CDR3 regions were amplified from RNA transcripts. The TCR CDR3 was subjected to a first round of RT-PCR using the HTBI primer set and the Qiagen OneStep RT-PCR kit. The public reads were quality trimmed at Q25 with fastp and then assembled into clones with MiXCR by TCRdb, keeping productive beta chains. Here each entry gathers all rows of one CDR3 protein and keeps the most common genes and DNA. The sample yields hundreds of thousands of distinct CDR3 sequences; about 16% were counted once. Together, the top ten hold around 3.9% of the sample. The sample consisted of blood. The receptors here all came from a woman aged 30 to 39 with Graves' hyperthyroidism.

This clonotype has at least ten counts. The chain recombines TRBV20-1 with TRBJ2-7; possible D gene TRBD2, 6 bases. The CDR3 totals 14 residues. V was trimmed by 1 base and J by 1 base, leaving 11 bases between them. The V gene's germline CDR1 is DFQATT and CDR2 SNEGSKA (reference sequence). The CDR3 DNA follows: TGCAGTGCTAGAGTGGGGACTCCTTCCTACGAGCAGTACTTC. This sequence encodes CSARVGTPSYEQYF.

This sequence joins TRBV12-3 or TRBV12-4 and TRBJ2-7, with 16 bases aligning to TRBD2. The V gene end was trimmed by 4 bases and the J gene end by 8 bases; junction bases not matched to a gene: 2. There are 14 residues in the CDR3. In nucleotides, the CDR3 is TGTGCCAGCAGTTGGGGACTAGCGGGAGGGAAGCAGTACTTC. It translates to CASSWGLAGGKQYF.

The chain has TRBV28 and TRBJ2-3; a possible D gene is TRBD1 (6 bases). Germline-derived CDR1 and CDR2 are MDHEN and SYDVKM. CDR3 length equals 16 residues. V was pared by 6 bases and J by 6 bases, with 22 bases between. CDR3 sequence: CASSPFRGPGEDTQYF. Written as DNA, the CDR3 is TGTGCCAGCAGCCCTTTCAGGGGTCCCGGTGAGGATACGCAGTATTTT.

In its sample, this clonotype was seen many times. The chain employs TRBV6-2 or TRBV6-3 and TRBJ2-7; no clear D. CDR1 and CDR2 from the germline V gene are MNHEY and SVGEGT. The germline V and J ends were trimmed by 7 bases and 4 bases, with 20 bases remaining between them. The CDR3 has 15 amino acids. The CDR3 here is CASTSHRHTSYEQYF. Written as DNA, the CDR3 is TGTGCCAGCACCAGTCATCGGCATACGAGTTACGAGCAGTACTTC.

In its sample, this clonotype was seen many times. The chain employs TRBV5-1 and TRBJ2-7; 8 nucleotides agree with TRBD1. The CDR3 runs to 14 residues. Germline V gives CDR1 SGHRS, CDR2 YFSETQ. The V and J ends lost 5 bases and 4 bases, in that order; junction bases with no gene match: 8. The CDR3 spells CASRIGTGQYEQYF. In nucleotides, the CDR3 is TGCGCCAGCAGAATCGGGACAGGCCAATACGAGCAGTACTTC. Based on the CDR3 plus reference TRBV5-1 and TRBJ2-7, the full variable domain is KAGVTQTPRYLIKTRGQQVTLSCSPISGHRSVSWYQQTPGQGLQFLFEYFSETQRNKGNFPGRFSGRQFSNSRSEMNVSTLELGDSALYLCASRIGTGQYEQYFGPGTRLTVT.

This clonotype occurred many times. This chain uses TRBV29-1 with TRBJ2-1, with D perhaps matching TRBD2 (7 bases). V was cut by 3 bases and J by 8 bases, with 11 bases left in between. The germline V gene has CDR1 SQVTM and CDR2 ANQGSEA. CDR3 length equals 12 residues. CDR3 loop: CSVDRGADEQFF. CDR3 coding DNA: TGCAGCGTTGACCGGGGGGCGGATGAGCAGTTCTTC.

This clonotype was seen only a few times. CDR3 sequence (DNA): TGTGCCAGCAGCTTACAACAGGGGGCCTGGACTTTCTTT. It yields the protein CASSLQQGAWTFF. The chain recombines TRBV7-2 with TRBJ1-1; 9 bases map to TRBD1. J gave up 12 bases and V 2 bases, and 7 bases lay outside the gene matches. The CDR3 runs 13 residues. Germline V gene data show CDR1 as SGHTA and CDR2 as FQGNSA.

This clonotype was counted at least ten times. This chain links TRBV27 with TRBJ2-1, with D possibly TRBD1 on 5 matching bases. This CDR3 is built from 14 residues. V dropped 3 bases and J dropped 3 bases, with 9 bases sitting between them. CDR1 and CDR2 (germline): MNHEY, SMNVEV (reference sequence). The CDR3 nucleotides are TGTGCCAGCAGTTTCTTGACAGACTACAATGAGCAGTTCTTC. This encodes CASSFLTDYNEQFF.

There are many counts of this clonotype. V usage is TRBV5-1 and J usage is TRBJ2-2, with TRBD1 as a possible D gene (5 bases). The CDR3 is made up of 15 amino acids. Germline V lookup: CDR1 SGHRS, CDR2 YFSETQ. Trimming cost V 0 bases and J 6 bases, with 12 bases left between them. The CDR3 region is CASSLVTGFAGELFF. The CDR3 DNA reads as TGCGCCAGCAGCTTGGTCACAGGTTTTGCCGGGGAGCTGTTTTTT.

This clonotype has ten or more counts. The chain combines TRBV2 with TRBJ2-1; D remains unclear. The CDR3 contains 14 residues. V dropped 8 bases and J dropped 6 bases, with 17 bases sitting between them. In germline, CDR1 is SNHLY, CDR2 FYNNEI. The CDR3 sequence: CASEGPPRGNEQFF. The CDR3 DNA reads as TGTGCCAGCGAAGGGCCCCCACGCGGCAATGAGCAGTTCTTC.

This clonotype was detected ten times or more. The chain links TRBV27 to TRBJ1-6; possibly TRBD1 for D (5 bases). CDR3 length: 15 residues. The germline V and J ends were trimmed by 2 bases and 10 bases, with 15 bases remaining between them. Germline V gives CDR1 MNHEY, CDR2 SMNVEV (reference sequence). The CDR3 region has the DNA TGTGCCAGCAGTTTAGGGACCGGTGTGGGATCACCCCTCCACTTT. It codes for CASSLGTGVGSPLHF.

The genes are TRBV10-3 and TRBJ2-7; 14 nucleotides match TRBD2. There are 18 residues in the CDR3. In germline, CDR1 is ENHRY, CDR2 SYGVKD. After removal of 6 bases from V and 6 bases from J, the junction contained 16 bases not matched to a gene. The CDR3 nucleotides are TGTGCCATCAGGCCCGGACTAGCGGGAGGATACCTACGTCCCGAGCAGTACTTC. Its translation: CAIRPGLAGGYLRPEQYF.

This clonotype has a count of ten or more. V gene TRBV18 combines with J gene TRBJ2-7; TRBD1 matches at 7 bases. The length of the CDR3 is 14 residues. With 1 base clipped from V and 5 bases from J, the junction kept 5 bases outside the gene matches. Per the germline V gene, CDR1 is KGHSH and CDR2 is LQKENI. The CDR3 bases are TGTGCCAGCTCACCACGGACAGGCTGGAACGAGCAGTACTTC. This codes for CASSPRTGWNEQYF. The full variable domain, in which reference TRBV18 and TRBJ2-7 provide the parts outside the CDR3, is NAGVMQNPRHLVRRRGQEARLRCSPMKGHSHVYWYRQLPEEGLKFMVYLQKENIIDESGMPKERFSAEFPKEGPSILRIQQVVRGDSAAYFCASSPRTGWNEQYFGPGTRLTVT.

Ten or more counts support this clonotype. This chain's CDR3 is CAWSIPSGIYNEQFF. The CDR3 DNA reads as TGTGCCTGGAGCATACCTAGCGGGATTTACAATGAGCAGTTCTTC. The chain has TRBV30 and TRBJ2-1; 9 bases map to TRBD2. Per germline, CDR1 GTSNPN and CDR2 SVGIG (reference sequence). Trimming at V came to 3 bases and at J to 4 bases, leaving 7 bases not matched to a gene. This CDR3 spans 15 amino acids.